This TCR beta chain was sequenced for a study of T cells expressing NK-cell markers. This CDR3 is built from 13 residues. Germline V lookup: CDR1 SQVTM, CDR2 ANQGSEA. As concerns this clonotype: The antigen remains unidentified.

TCR beta cDNA was made by 5'RACE template switching with UMIs. TCRdb re-analyzed the 5' RACE reads; it lists each CDR3 protein once, without DNA. The repertoire shows 400,000 to 550,000 distinct CDR3 sequences; the top ten hold 6% to 9.5%. Regarding the study as a whole: HCMV specificity of the expanded NKG2C+ T cell clones was not established.

The sequence was obtained from a woman aged 18 to 75 in good health. Sequencing was done on a sample of blood T cells: a sorted CD56 or NKG2C T cell subset, CD4+ or CD8+ T cells, or bulk PBMC T cells (not recorded which). The V gene is TRBV29-1, the J gene TRBJ2-1. CDR3: CSVEDRSYNEQFF.